Listed below are T cell receptor beta chains from one sample, sequenced in a study of CD8 T cells in ankylosing spondylitis. TCRdb processed the 5' RACE reads anew with MiXCR; each CDR3 protein has one entry. This sample yields approximately 140,000 distinct CDR3 sequences, of which approximately 48% are seen a single time; about 15% belongs to the top ten. Sequences were obtained from synovial fluid, either unsorted or a sorted T cell fraction (not recorded which). The receptor set was obtained from a male donor with ankylosing spondylitis. Both conserved end residues are trimmed from each CDR3.

TRBJ2-7 | TRBV6-5 | ASSYSGGPLGEQY
TRBJ2-2 | TRBV12-3/TRBV12-4 | ASSLSPVDINFTGELF
TRBJ1-5 | TRBV15 | ATSRLRTGGFSNQPQH
TRBJ1-1 | TRBV9 | ASSEGAREGTEAF
TRBJ2-1 | TRBV11-3 | ASSSRRGLYNEQF
TRBJ1-5 | TRBV12-3/TRBV12-4 | ASSWRGITPYSNQPQH
TRBJ2-7 | TRBV7-9 | ASSPGQASYEQY
TRBJ1-5 | TRBV15 | ATSRDQVQNQPQH
TRBJ1-1 | TRBV12-3/TRBV12-4 | ASGRLNTEAF
TRBJ1-2 | TRBV6-2/TRBV6-3 | ASSYDLGTAAYYT
TRBJ2-5 | TRBV5-6 | ASSLAGWADQETQY
TRBJ1-6 | TRBV6-5 | ASSSGSSYNSPLH
TRBJ2-7 | TRBV5-1 | ASSLDREYEQY
TRBJ2-7 | TRBV11-3 | ASSRDSSYEQY
TRBJ2-7 | TRBV29-1 | SVAGQDPYEQY
TRBJ2-7 | TRBV3-1 | ASSQEDSSYEQY
TRBJ1-5 | TRBV27 | ASSTDSKIQH